What follows are 31 T cell receptor beta chains derived from one specimen sequenced in a study of T-cell reconstitution after alpha-beta-depleted transplantation in children. Library preparation (for TCRbeta) was performed with unique molecular identifiers. In TCRdb, the PCR reads were re-called with MiXCR into one record per CDR3 protein. The sample consists of approximately 110,000 distinct CDR3 sequences, under 25% of them appearing once. Sequencing used PBMCs, mostly from graft donor cells, obtained 180 days after TCRalphabeta/CD19-depleted stem cell transplant. All receptors derive from a male patient under 10 years old who had a stem cell transplant for chronic granulomatous disease, so the T cells may come from the graft donor.

This clonotype was observed at least ten times. V and J are TRBV29-1 and TRBJ2-5, with TRBD1 matching 9 bases. There are 13 residues in the CDR3. Germline V gene sequence: CDR1 SQVTM, CDR2 ANQGSEA. J was trimmed by 5 bases and V by 6 bases; bases with no gene match: 7. The CDR3 loop is CSVLQGAGETQYF. Written as DNA, the CDR3 is TGCAGCGTCTTACAGGGGGCGGGGGAGACCCAGTACTTC.

This clonotype has more than one count but fewer than ten. The chain is built from TRBV12-3 or TRBV12-4 and TRBJ1-1, with a possible D match to TRBD1 (5 bases). The CDR3 contains 13 residues. V was shortened by 1 base and J by 10 bases, with 13 bases between the two germline ends. As DNA, the CDR3 is TGTGCCAGCAGTTTAGGGCAGGGAGTAGGAGCTTTCTTT. It translates to CASSLGQGVGAFF.

In its sample, this clonotype was seen a few times. V usage is TRBV5-1 and J usage is TRBJ2-6; D remains unclear. The CDR3 is 16 residues long. V gave up 0 bases and J gave up 0 bases, with 7 bases separating them. Germline CDR1 SGHRS, CDR2 YFSETQ. The CDR3 is CASSLGFRSGANVLTF. The CDR3 bases are TGCGCCAGCAGCTTGGGCTTCCGCTCTGGGGCCAACGTCCTGACTTTC. The complete variable domain, with remaining parts taken from reference TRBV5-1 and TRBJ2-6, reads KAGVTQTPRYLIKTRGQQVTLSCSPISGHRSVSWYQQTPGQGLQFLFEYFSETQRNKGNFPGRFSGRQFSNSRSEMNVSTLELGDSALYLCASSLGFRSGANVLTFGAGSRLTVL.

The rearrangement uses TRBV7-3 and TRBJ2-1, with D uncertain. The CDR3 has 13 amino acids. Trimming shortened V by 4 bases and J by 9 bases, and 13 bases separated the two germline ends. The germline V gene has CDR1 SGHTA and CDR2 FQGTGA. The CDR3 DNA reads as TGTGCCAGCAGCTCCTACCTAGGAAGTGAGCAGTTCTTC. This gives the protein CASSSYLGSEQFF.

This clonotype came up a few times. The chain employs TRBV12-3 or TRBV12-4 and TRBJ2-6, with a possible D match to TRBD2 (5 bases). CDR3 size: 14 residues. V was shortened by 8 bases and J by 2 bases, with 10 bases between the two germline ends. The CDR3 loop is CASAWTPGANVLTF. The DNA for the CDR3 is TGTGCCAGCGCCTGGACTCCTGGGGCCAACGTCCTGACTTTC.

This clonotype appeared many times. The V gene is TRBV20-1, the J gene TRBJ2-1; 10 nucleotides match TRBD2. Germline V gene data show CDR1 as DFQATT and CDR2 as SNEGSKA (reference sequence). The CDR3 covers 14 residues. The junction had 6 bases not matched to a gene; V was cut back by 6 bases and J by 4 bases. The CDR3 DNA reads as TGCAGTGCCCTTGGACTAGCGGTGTACAATGAGCAGTTCTTC. Encoded protein: CSALGLAVYNEQFF.

The chain links TRBV24-1 to TRBJ1-1; D is uncertain. Trimming stripped 4 bases from V and 1 base from J, with 9 bases between. CDR3 size: 14 residues. Germline V gene lookup returns CDR1 KGHDR and CDR2 SFDVKD. CDR3 protein: CATSDGWGNTEAFF. As DNA, the CDR3 is TGTGCCACCAGTGACGGATGGGGGAACACTGAAGCTTTCTTT.

There are many counts of this clonotype. This chain uses TRBV7-2 with TRBJ2-1, with D possibly being TRBD1 or TRBD2 (5 bases each). CDR1 is SGHTA, CDR2 FQGNSA, per germline. The V gene lost 5 bases and the J gene lost 9 bases, with 20 bases spanning the gap. The CDR3 is 15 amino acids. CDR3 amino acids: CASSPGRRSIGEQFF. For the CDR3, the DNA is TGTGCCAGCAGCCCGGGACGTAGAAGTATTGGTGAGCAGTTCTTC. The whole variable domain, filled in from reference TRBV7-2 and TRBJ2-1, reads GAGVSQSPSNKVTEKGKDVELRCDPISGHTALYWYRQSLGQGLEFLIYFQGNSAPDKSGLPSDRFSAERTGGSVSTLTIQRTQQEDSAVYLCASSPGRRSIGEQFFGPGTRLTVL.

There are a few counts of this clonotype. The V gene is TRBV6-2 or TRBV6-3, the J gene TRBJ2-7; D is perhaps TRBD1 (5 bases). Germline assignment: CDR1 MNHEY and CDR2 SVGEGT. This CDR3 is 13 amino acids long. Trimming stripped 4 bases from V and 6 bases from J, with 13 bases between. As DNA, the CDR3 is TGTGCCAGCAGTTCCCGACAGACCGCCGAGCAGTACTTC. Translated, it gives CASSSRQTAEQYF.

This clonotype was seen repeatedly, ten times or more. The chain recombines TRBV20-1 with TRBJ2-7, with TRBD1 matching 7 bases. Looked up from germline, CDR1 is DFQATT and CDR2 is SNEGSKA (reference sequence). CDR3 size: 13 residues. Trimming cost V 3 bases and J 4 bases; bases outside gene matches: 6. This CDR3 is CSARGDRVYEQYF. The CDR3 DNA sequence: TGCAGTGCTAGGGGCGACAGGGTTTACGAGCAGTACTTC.

This clonotype was picked up many times. This sequence joins TRBV5-1 and TRBJ2-1; D is ambiguous. Trimming removed 0 bases at V and 0 bases at J, with 10 bases between. CDR1 is SGHRS and CDR2 is YFSETQ in the germline V gene. The length of the CDR3 is 16 residues. Here the CDR3 DNA reads TGCGCCAGCAGCTTGGACGCTTCCGGCTCCTACAATGAGCAGTTCTTC. The encoded protein is CASSLDASGSYNEQFF.

Many counts were recorded for this clonotype. The chain carries TRBV12-3 or TRBV12-4 and TRBJ1-3; the D is unclear. The CDR3 totals 15 residues. V lost 6 bases, J lost 4 bases, and 16 bases lay in between. CDR3 in DNA: TGTGCCAGCAGGTCGGGCCCCTCGGGGGGAAACACCATATATTTT. It specifies CASRSGPSGGNTIYF.

This clonotype was seen only a few times. The chain joins TRBV5-1 to TRBJ2-1; 8 positions match TRBD2. Germline V CDR1 and CDR2: SGHRS, YFSETQ. Trimming cost V 4 bases and J 5 bases; bases outside gene matches: 8. There are 15 residues in the CDR3. DNA for the CDR3: TGCGCCAGCAGCCGGAACGGGGGGGTAAACAATGAGCAGTTCTTC. This codes for CASSRNGGVNNEQFF.

This clonotype was recorded a few times. This chain joins TRBV5-1 and TRBJ2-1; TRBD2 matches at 8 bases. Germline CDR1 is SGHRS and CDR2 is YFSETQ. V shed 7 bases, J shed 2 bases, and the junction held 5 bases outside the gene matches. CDR3 length: 14 amino acids. The CDR3 DNA reads TGCGCCAGCGCCCGGGGGGGCACCTACAATGAGCAGTTCTTC. This codes for CASARGGTYNEQFF.

This clonotype was seen ten or more times. The J gene is TRBJ2-1, the V gene TRBV15; D unclear. The CDR3 consists of 17 residues. Looked up from germline, CDR1 is LNHNV and CDR2 is YYDKDF (reference sequence). V lost 0 bases to trimming and J lost 7 bases, with 19 bases between them. The CDR3 loop is CATSRDPPGPIGNEQFF. CDR3 sequence (DNA): TGTGCCACCAGCAGAGATCCCCCGGGCCCTATAGGTAATGAGCAGTTCTTC.

This clonotype was detected many times. This chain connects TRBV5-6 to TRBJ1-5, with TRBD1 as a possible D gene (5 bases). CDR1 and CDR2 (germline): SGHDT, YYEEEE. The V end lost 1 base, the J end lost 5 bases, and 7 bases lay between the germline ends. CDR3 length equals 13 residues. CDR3 region: CASSLWGDQPQHF. The CDR3 DNA reads TGTGCCAGCAGCTTGTGGGGGGATCAGCCCCAGCATTTT.

Many counts were recorded for this clonotype. The chain couples TRBV29-1 to TRBJ1-1; a possible D gene is TRBD1 (5 bases). The germline gives CDR1 SQVTM, CDR2 ANQGSEA. The CDR3 is 13 residues long. Trimming stripped 8 bases from V and 2 bases from J, with 15 bases between. CDR3 bases: TGCAGCTCCTGGACGGGACTAAACACTGAAGCTTTCTTT. Translation: CSSWTGLNTEAFF.

The chain uses TRBV5-1 and TRBJ2-2; unclear D gene. The CDR3 runs to 15 residues. The V end was cut by 5 bases, the J end by 5 bases, with 16 bases between. The germline CDR1 and CDR2 sequences are SGHRS and YFSETQ. This CDR3 is CASRREAVGTGELFF. In DNA form, the CDR3 reads TGCGCCAGCAGAAGAGAGGCGGTTGGGACCGGGGAGCTGTTTTTT.

This clonotype turned up a few times. The chain has TRBV20-1 and TRBJ2-7; 14 bases align to TRBD2. This CDR3 spans 13 amino acids. Trimming removed 6 bases from V and 7 bases from J; junction bases left unmatched: 5. Germline CDR1 and CDR2: DFQATT and SNEGSKA (reference sequence). The chain's CDR3 is CSATSGRAWEQYF. The CDR3 coding sequence is TGCAGTGCGACTAGCGGGAGGGCCTGGGAGCAGTACTTC.

This chain links TRBV20-1 with TRBJ1-1; a weak D match, TRBD1 (6 bases). V lost 3 bases to trimming and J lost 8 bases, with 13 bases between them. Looked up from germline, CDR1 is DFQATT and CDR2 is SNEGSKA (reference sequence). This CDR3 has 12 residues. The DNA for the CDR3 is TGCAGTGCTAGTCGGACAGAGGGGGAAGCTTTCTTT. Translation: CSASRTEGEAFF.

This clonotype showed up many times. This chain joins TRBV15 and TRBJ2-3; D is ambiguous. CDR1 LNHNV and CDR2 YYDKDF come from the germline V gene (reference sequence). V was trimmed by 0 bases and J by 5 bases, leaving 18 bases between them. This CDR3 region has 17 residues. The CDR3 bases are TGTGCCACCAGCAGAGATACACCGGGCCCCACCAGAGATACGCAGTATTTT. Translation gives CATSRDTPGPTRDTQYF.

This clonotype was observed a single time. The gene calls are TRBV20-1 and TRBJ2-7; 8 bases agree with TRBD1. The CDR3 contains 15 residues. Trimming took 6 bases from V and 3 from J; bases not matched to a gene: 13. Germline V gene sequence: CDR1 DFQATT, CDR2 SNEGSKA (reference sequence). As DNA, the CDR3 is TGCAGTGCCATAGGACGTGGGACAGGTTTCTACGAGCAGTACTTC. This translates into CSAIGRGTGFYEQYF.

Many counts were recorded for this clonotype. The rearrangement uses TRBV29-1 and TRBJ2-1, with 14 positions matching TRBD2. V lost 4 bases and J lost 4; bases outside the gene matches: 6. The CDR3 runs 16 residues. Germline CDR1 is SQVTM and CDR2 is ANQGSEA. Here the CDR3 reads CSVAGLAGVGYNEQFF. DNA of the CDR3: TGCAGCGTTGCGGGACTAGCGGGAGTAGGGTACAATGAGCAGTTCTTC.

The CDR3 is CASAKTGGSYNEQFF. CDR3 DNA sequence: TGCGCCAGCGCTAAGACAGGGGGCAGCTACAATGAGCAGTTCTTC. This chain joins TRBV5-1 and TRBJ2-1, with 10 positions matching TRBD1. The CDR3 contains 15 residues. CDR1 is SGHRS and CDR2 is YFSETQ in the germline V gene. V was clipped by 7 bases and J by 3 bases; unmatched bases: 7.

The rearrangement uses TRBV12-3 or TRBV12-4 and TRBJ2-3; no clear D gene. V lost 4 bases, J lost 6 bases, and 11 bases lay in between. CDR3 size: 13 residues. The CDR3 here is CASSSERWDTQYF. The CDR3, as DNA: TGTGCCAGCAGTTCGGAGCGTTGGGATACGCAGTATTTT.

This clonotype was observed many times. The chain joins TRBV28 to TRBJ2-6, with D unresolved. The germline CDR1 and CDR2 sequences are MDHEN and SYDVKM. There are 18 residues in the CDR3. V was clipped by 1 base and J by 0 bases, with 13 bases between them. Written as DNA, the CDR3 is TGTGCCAGCAGTTTATCCCGGTTAGCTTCCTCTGGGGCCAACGTCCTGACTTTC. Encoded protein: CASSLSRLASSGANVLTF.

In its sample, this clonotype was seen many times. This chain uses TRBV12-3 or TRBV12-4 with TRBJ1-1; D is unresolved. Trimming left V 6 bases short and J 0 bases short, with 8 bases between. This CDR3 contains 13 residues. The CDR3 spells CASSTPMNTEAFF. DNA for the CDR3: TGTGCCAGCAGCACCCCAATGAACACTGAAGCTTTCTTT.

This clonotype was counted at least ten times. The CDR3 sequence: CASRDRTGEKLFF. The CDR3 DNA follows: TGTGCCAGCAGGGACCGGACGGGTGAAAAACTGTTTTTT. The chain couples TRBV2 to TRBJ1-4; D gene uncertain. V gave up 6 bases and J gave up 7 bases, with 12 bases separating them. The CDR3 has 13 residues. Germline V gene lookup returns CDR1 SNHLY and CDR2 FYNNEI.

This clonotype was counted only a few times. V gene TRBV7-9 combines with J gene TRBJ2-1, with TRBD1 matching 9 bases. Germline trimming cut 1 base from V and 4 bases from J; bases unmatched to any gene: 5. Germline lookup yields CDR1 SEHNR and CDR2 FQNEAQ (reference sequence). The CDR3 spans 16 residues. The CDR3 region is CASSLVGQGWYNEQFF. The CDR3 region has the DNA TGTGCCAGCAGCTTAGTGGGACAGGGATGGTACAATGAGCAGTTCTTC. Combining the CDR3 with reference TRBV7-9 and TRBJ2-1 gives the whole variable domain DTGVSQNPRHKITKRGQNVTFRCDPISEHNRLYWYRQTLGQGPEFLTYFQNEAQLEKSRLLSDRFSAERPKGSFSTLEIQRTEQGDSAMYLCASSLVGQGWYNEQFFGPGTRLTVL.

Many counts were recorded for this clonotype. The J gene is TRBJ1-1, the V gene TRBV20-1; D is perhaps TRBD1 (5 bases). V was clipped by 5 bases and J by 7 bases, with 20 bases between them. CDR1 is DFQATT, CDR2 SNEGSKA, per germline (reference sequence). The CDR3 runs 14 residues. CDR3 in amino acids: CSALGVPGVSEAFF. The CDR3 region has the DNA TGCAGTGCTCTAGGGGTCCCGGGCGTAAGTGAAGCTTTCTTT.

This clonotype came up many times. This chain links TRBV20-1 with TRBJ2-1; D not certain. Trimming removed 0 bases from V and 8 bases from J, with 17 bases in between. The CDR3 is made up of 15 amino acids. Germline-derived CDR1 and CDR2 are DFQATT and SNEGSKA (reference sequence). The CDR3 region has the DNA TGCAGTGCTAGAGATCTTGCGGCTAGGCCCGATGAGCAGTTCTTC. This codes for CSARDLAARPDEQFF.